This is a list of T cell receptor beta chains from one sample in a study of cytomegalovirus exposure and HLA in healthy donors. Produced via immunoSEQ multiplex PCR; TCRdb's table is partial and in-frame only. The sample yields about 65,000 clones, about 92% seen once. Sequencing was carried out using PBMCs. The receptors derive from a woman aged 18-30 years in good health and CMV-seronegative. CDR3s include the opening cysteine and the closing phenylalanine or tryptophan. Fields, in order: D gene, J gene, V gene, clone size, CDR3 DNA, CDR3 protein. The D gene is left open where the match is weak. Some rows mark clone size as missing; the rest say once, few, many or name a class of expanded clone.

D gene: TRBD2; J gene: TRBJ2-7; V gene: TRBV11-2; clone size: once; CDR3 DNA: TGTGCCAGCAGCTCTCCTAGCGGGGCCTACGAGCAGTACTTC; CDR3 protein: CASSSPSGAYEQYF
D gene: .; J gene: TRBJ1-2; V gene: TRBV6-1; clone size: .; CDR3 DNA: TGTGCCAGCAGCTCGAGGCAGGGAGGAGGCTACACCTTC; CDR3 protein: CASSSRQGGGYTF
D gene: .; J gene: TRBJ2-1; V gene: TRBV19; clone size: .; CDR3 DNA: TGTGCCAGCCAATCCGGTGGGGCCGCGTGGGTCGATGAGCAGTTCTTC; CDR3 protein: CASQSGGAAWVDEQFF
D gene: TRBD1; J gene: TRBJ1-2; V gene: TRBV28; clone size: once; CDR3 DNA: TGTGCCAGCAGTCCGCCCTTCGGACAGGGAGGCTATGGCTACACCTTC; CDR3 protein: CASSPPFGQGGYGYTF
D gene: .; J gene: TRBJ1-3; V gene: TRBV5-5; clone size: .; CDR3 DNA: TGTGCCAGCAGCTTGGGTGGTTCGACAGAACACTCTGGAAACACCATATATTTT; CDR3 protein: CASSLGGSTEHSGNTIYF
D gene: .; J gene: TRBJ1-2; V gene: TRBV7-9; clone size: .; CDR3 DNA: TGTGCCAGCAGCTTACCCGGGAACTATGGCTACACCTTC; CDR3 protein: CASSLPGNYGYTF
D gene: TRBD1; J gene: TRBJ2-7; V gene: TRBV6-1; clone size: .; CDR3 DNA: TGTGCCAGCAGTGAAGGGACAGGGGACTCCTACGAGCAGTACTTC; CDR3 protein: CASSEGTGDSYEQYF
D gene: TRBD1; J gene: TRBJ2-7; V gene: TRBV5-8; clone size: .; CDR3 DNA: TGTGCCAGCAGCGTAGACAGGGGTGACATCTACGAGCAGTACTTC; CDR3 protein: CASSVDRGDIYEQYF
D gene: TRBD2; J gene: TRBJ2-1; V gene: TRBV11-3; clone size: .; CDR3 DNA: TGTGCCAGCAGCCTATCTAGCGGCTCCTACAATGAGCAGTTCTTC; CDR3 protein: CASSLSSGSYNEQFF
D gene: .; J gene: TRBJ2-7; V gene: TRBV6-5; clone size: .; CDR3 DNA: TGTGCCAGCAGTTACGGACAGATCTACGAGCAGTACTTC; CDR3 protein: CASSYGQIYEQYF
D gene: .; J gene: TRBJ2-7; V gene: TRBV28; clone size: .; CDR3 DNA: TGTGCCAGCAGTCCAACCCTAACGATGAACTACGAGCAGTACTTC; CDR3 protein: CASSPTLTMNYEQYF
D gene: .; J gene: TRBJ1-1; V gene: TRBV7-9; clone size: .; CDR3 DNA: TGTGCCAGCAGCTTAGTTTTTTCCGACACTGAAGCTTTCTTT; CDR3 protein: CASSLVFSDTEAFF
D gene: .; J gene: TRBJ1-1; V gene: TRBV27; clone size: .; CDR3 DNA: TGTGCCAGCAGTTTTAGGTTGGGGCAAATGAACACTGAAGCTTTCTTT; CDR3 protein: CASSFRLGQMNTEAFF
D gene: TRBD2; J gene: TRBJ2-7; V gene: TRBV5-1; clone size: once; CDR3 DNA: TGCGCCAGCAGCTTGGGGGCGGGGGGGACTACTTACGAGCAGTACTTC; CDR3 protein: CASSLGAGGTTYEQYF
D gene: .; J gene: TRBJ1-1; V gene: TRBV11-2; clone size: once; CDR3 DNA: TGTGCCAGCAGCTTAGACAGGGTCAACACTGAAGCTTTCTTT; CDR3 protein: CASSLDRVNTEAFF
D gene: TRBD2; J gene: TRBJ2-1; V gene: TRBV2; clone size: .; CDR3 DNA: TGTGCCAGCGTCCGGGAGCGGGGCAATGAGCAGTTCTTC; CDR3 protein: CASVRERGNEQFF
D gene: .; J gene: TRBJ1-5; V gene: TRBV29-1; clone size: .; CDR3 DNA: TGCAGCGTTCTCTCAGGGAATTATGGTCAGCCCCAGCATTTT; CDR3 protein: CSVLSGNYGQPQHF
D gene: .; J gene: TRBJ2-1; V gene: TRBV6-4; clone size: .; CDR3 DNA: TGTGCCAGCAGTGACTCGCAGGGTTCGGGTGAGCAGTTCTTC; CDR3 protein: CASSDSQGSGEQFF
D gene: .; J gene: TRBJ1-3; V gene: TRBV18; clone size: .; CDR3 DNA: TGTGCCAGCTCACCACCCCAGGGATTAGGAAACACCATATATTTT; CDR3 protein: CASSPPQGLGNTIYF
D gene: .; J gene: TRBJ2-5; V gene: TRBV18; clone size: .; CDR3 DNA: TGTGCCAGCTCACCACAGGGGTCCCAAGAGACCCAGTACTTC; CDR3 protein: CASSPQGSQETQYF
D gene: TRBD1; J gene: TRBJ2-2; V gene: TRBV6-1; clone size: .; CDR3 DNA: TGTGCCAGCAGTGAAGAACAGGGGCGCCCTGGGGAGCTGTTTTTT; CDR3 protein: CASSEEQGRPGELFF
D gene: TRBD2; J gene: TRBJ2-1; V gene: TRBV28; clone size: .; CDR3 DNA: TGTGCCAGCAGTTCATACAGGCAGGGACTAGCTTACAATGAGCAGTTCTTC; CDR3 protein: CASSSYRQGLAYNEQFF
D gene: TRBD1; J gene: TRBJ1-5; V gene: TRBV19; clone size: once; CDR3 DNA: TGTGCCAGTAGTATAGATCAGGGGGCCAATCAGCCCCAGCATTTT; CDR3 protein: CASSIDQGANQPQHF
D gene: .; J gene: TRBJ2-1; V gene: TRBV11-2; clone size: .; CDR3 DNA: TGTGCCAGCAGCTTAGGGGCTTGGGTTGATGAGCAGTTCTTC; CDR3 protein: CASSLGAWVDEQFF
D gene: .; J gene: TRBJ1-2; V gene: TRBV21-1; clone size: .; CDR3 DNA: TGTGCCAGCAGCAACCGGGACAGGGTAATCTCCAACTATGGCTACACCTTC; CDR3 protein: CASSNRDRVISNYGYTF
D gene: TRBD1; J gene: TRBJ1-1; V gene: TRBV28; clone size: .; CDR3 DNA: TGTGCCAGCTCCCGGGGCAGGAGGGGGCCCAGAAATAGAGGGGCTTTCTTT; CDR3 protein: CASSRGRRGPRNRGAFF